These 20 T cell receptor beta chains originate from one sample sequenced in a study of blood T cells in healthy people across ages. Then a second PCR, running about 7 to 11 cycles, was carried out with a sample-barcoded 5' primer and a J-beta primer mix. TCRdb independently ran MiXCR on the 5' RACE reads; one entry per CDR3 protein. This sample has around 1,800,000 distinct CDR3 sequences; 39% occur once, and the top ten carry 23%. Sequenced input: blood. The receptors shown here come from a human donor in good health.

This clonotype was seen at least ten times. The chain carries TRBV6-5 and TRBJ2-7; no definite D call. The ends were cut back, 5 bases at V and 4 bases at J, with 6 bases in the middle. The CDR3 is made up of 11 amino acids. Germline V gene lookup returns CDR1 MNHEY and CDR2 SVGAGI. The chain's CDR3 is CASSTLYEQYF. CDR3 bases: TGTGCCAGCAGTACCTTGTACGAGCAGTACTTC.

Remarks on this clonotype: The junction shows a germline mismatch at one end, possibly a read error. This rearrangement joins TRBV20-1 to TRBJ1-5, with D possibly being TRBD1 (5 bases). This CDR3 is built from 15 residues. Per germline, CDR1 DFQATT and CDR2 SNEGSKA (reference sequence). The CDR3 region has the DNA TGCAGTGGGTGCTCAGGGTTTTACGGGAATCAGCCCCGGCATTTT. This translates into CSGCSGFYGNQPRHF.

The genes are TRBV7-6 and TRBJ1-2; the D gene is possibly TRBD1 (6 bases). The CDR3 is made up of 15 amino acids. Trimming took 5 bases from V and 4 from J, leaving 17 bases between them. From germline, CDR1 is SGHVS and CDR2 FNYEAQ. The CDR3 nucleotides read TGTGCCAGCAGCCCCCAACAAACAGGGATCTATGGCTACACCTTC. Its translation: CASSPQQTGIYGYTF.

The V and J genes are TRBV12-3 or TRBV12-4 and TRBJ1-2; 7 bases are shared with TRBD1. V dropped 2 bases and J dropped 3; count of bases not matched to a gene: 12. The CDR3 extends over 17 amino acids. The CDR3 protein is CASSLFGMRDRHYGYTF. DNA of the CDR3: TGTGCCAGCAGTTTATTCGGGATGCGGGACAGACACTATGGCTACACCTTC.

The chain has TRBV27 and TRBJ1-2; 9 bases align to TRBD1. V dropped 6 bases and J dropped 7; count of bases not matched to a gene: 9. Looked up from germline, CDR1 is MNHEY and CDR2 is SMNVEV (reference sequence). This CDR3 region has 14 residues. This chain's CDR3 is CASRQGASDCGYTF. CDR3 bases: TGTGCCAGCAGACAGGGGGCTAGCGACTGTGGCTACACCTTC.

The chain is built from TRBV7-8 and TRBJ1-2; D gene uncertain. The ends were cut back, 1 base at V and 8 bases at J, with 11 bases in the middle. Germline values: CDR1 SGHVS, CDR2 FQNEAQ. The CDR3 covers 13 residues. CDR3 sequence reads: CASSLVGHWGYTF. CDR3 bases: TGTGCCAGCAGCTTAGTAGGGCACTGGGGCTACACCTTC. Full variable domain (missing parts from reference TRBV7-8 and TRBJ1-2): GAGVSQSPRYKVAKRGQDVALRCDPISGHVSLFWYQQALGQGPEFLTYFQNEAQLDKSGLPSDRFFAERPEGSVSTLKIQRTQQEDSAVYLCASSLVGHWGYTFGSGTRLTVV.

The CDR3 region is CASRKGALRGNQPQHF. The CDR3 DNA is TGTGCCAGCAGAAAAGGGGCACTCAGAGGGAATCAGCCCCAGCATTTT. The V call is TRBV2, the J call TRBJ1-5, with a possible D match to TRBD1 (5 bases). The CDR3 consists of 16 residues. The ends were cut back, 6 bases at V and 4 bases at J, with 19 bases in the middle. Per germline, CDR1 SNHLY and CDR2 FYNNEI.

Concerning this clonotype: A read error is possible here, since a much larger clone lies one base away. The chain couples TRBV5-1 to TRBJ2-4; TRBD2 is a possible D gene (5 bases). The better agreement between TRBJ2-7 and the DNA end casts doubt on the J call. Germline V gives CDR1 SGHRS, CDR2 YFSETQ. The CDR3 spans 15 residues. CDR3 DNA sequence: TGCGCCAGCAGCTTGACAGAGGGTAGTAGCTACGAGCAGTACTTC. It codes for CASSLTEGSSYEQYF.

The chain joins TRBV28 to TRBJ2-7; TRBD2 might be the D (6 bases). This CDR3 has 18 residues. V gave up 3 bases and J gave up 1 base, with 22 bases separating them. In germline, CDR1 is MDHEN, CDR2 SYDVKM. The CDR3 bases are TGTGCCAGCAGTTTTTTCCCTGTGGGGACTGGGACTTCCTACGAGCAGTACTTC. This translates into CASSFFPVGTGTSYEQYF.

V usage is TRBV6-2 or TRBV6-3 and J usage is TRBJ2-5; D unclear. The J call may be incorrect, as the DNA end agrees better with TRBJ2-1. The length of the CDR3 is 14 residues. Per the germline V gene, CDR1 is MNHEY and CDR2 is SVGEGT. CDR3 DNA: TGTGCCAGCAGTCCCAGGCGGTTACAAGAGACCCAGTTCTTC. Translated, it gives CASSPRRLQETQFF.

The sample holds a few counts of this clonotype. The chain carries TRBV5-1 and TRBJ2-3; D tentatively fits TRBD1 or TRBD2 (5 bases each). Trimming removed 4 bases at V and 5 bases at J, with 20 bases between. This CDR3 spans 16 amino acids. CDR1 is SGHRS and CDR2 is YFSETQ in the germline V gene. In DNA form, the CDR3 reads TGCGCCAGCAGCGTCGGGACCGCCGAGGATAAAGATACGCAGTATTTT. It translates to CASSVGTAEDKDTQYF.

This clonotype occurred a few times. The V and J genes are TRBV10-3 and TRBJ2-1, with 8 bases matching TRBD2. The germline CDR1 and CDR2 sequences are ENHRY and SYGVKD. The CDR3 has 18 residues. The junction had 8 bases not matched to a gene; V was cut back by 1 base and J by 0 bases. CDR3 DNA: TGTGCCATCAGTGAGTGGGGCGGGGGGCTTAGCTCCTACAATGAGCAGTTCTTC. Translating it yields CAISEWGGGLSSYNEQFF.

The rearrangement uses TRBV28 and TRBJ2-5; tentative D call: TRBD2 (6 bases). The CDR3 length is 12 residues. From germline, CDR1 is MDHEN and CDR2 SYDVKM. V lost 6 bases and J lost 13, with 18 bases in between. CDR3 amino acids: CASSTSGVGMYF. CDR3 bases: TGTGCCAGCAGCACTTCGGGGGTGGGGATGTACTTC.

The rearrangement links TRBV5-1 to TRBJ2-1; weak D call: TRBD1 (5 bases). CDR1 is SGHRS and CDR2 is YFSETQ in the germline V gene. The length of the CDR3 is 15 residues. Trimming pared 0 bases from V and 8 bases from J, leaving 15 bases between. CDR3 coding DNA: TGCGCCAGCAGCTTGGGTAAGGGGCATAGGGATGAGCAGTTCTTC. This gives the protein CASSLGKGHRDEQFF.

This clonotype was seen only a few times. The CDR3 is CSVRGQPGEQFF. The DNA for the CDR3 is TGCAGCGTCCGGGGCCAGCCTGGGGAGCAGTTCTTC. This chain uses TRBV29-1 with TRBJ2-1; D might be TRBD1 or TRBD2, each matching 5 bases. The germline gives CDR1 SQVTM, CDR2 ANQGSEA. The CDR3 has 12 residues. V was shortened by 6 bases and J by 10 bases, with 16 bases between the two germline ends.

This clonotype occurred a few times. The CDR3: CASSSRGIGGELFF. CDR3 nucleotides: TGCGCCAGCAGCTCCAGGGGAATAGGCGGGGAGCTGTTTTTT. V gene TRBV4-1 combines with J gene TRBJ2-2, with a tentative D call TRBD1 (6 bases). The CDR3 has 14 residues. Germline V gene sequence: CDR1 MGHRA, CDR2 YSYEKL. With 5 bases removed from V and 7 bases from J, the gap between germline ends came to 14 bases.

The chain links TRBV7-9 to TRBJ2-1, with 7 bases identical to TRBD1. From germline, CDR1 is SEHNR and CDR2 FQNEAQ (reference sequence). V trimming: 6 bases; J trimming: 3 bases; junction bases outside the gene matches: 8. The CDR3 length is 15 residues. CDR3 amino acids: CASSTNRDSYNEQFF. The CDR3, as DNA: TGTGCCAGCAGTACGAACCGGGACAGCTACAATGAGCAGTTCTTC.

The rearrangement links TRBV9 to TRBJ2-6; D unclear. Germline assignment: CDR1 SGDLS and CDR2 YYNGEE. The length of the CDR3 is 15 residues. Trimming stripped 0 bases from V and 2 bases from J, with 6 bases between. The CDR3 DNA sequence: TGTGCCAGCAGCGTAGCCGTTACTGGGGCCAACGTCCTGACTTTC. Protein sequence: CASSVAVTGANVLTF.

The chain has TRBV4-1 and TRBJ2-1; 10 nucleotides align to TRBD1. The CDR3 is 18 residues long. J was trimmed by 1 base and V by 6 bases; bases with no gene match: 12. Germline V gene data show CDR1 as MGHRA and CDR2 as YSYEKL. The CDR3 bases are TGCGCCAGCAGTCGTCGCAGACAGGGGGCTACGTCCTACAATGAGCAGTTCTTC. Protein: CASSRRRQGATSYNEQFF.

V is TRBV25-1 and J is TRBJ1-2; TRBD1 aligns across 10 bases. Germline V lookup: CDR1 MGHDK, CDR2 SYGVNS. CDR3 size: 14 residues. V shed 6 bases and J 8 bases; nucleotides not matched to a gene: 9. The CDR3 loop is CASRSPGQGRGYTF. As DNA, the CDR3 is TGTGCCAGCAGAAGCCCGGGACAGGGGAGAGGCTACACCTTC.